This T cell receptor (beta chain) was identified during a study of T cell responses to AZD1222 COVID-19 vaccine. Some clones are missing from TCRdb's copy, which holds only in-frame ones; the method was immunoSEQ multiplex PCR. In the table there are 150,000 to 200,000 clones, about 91% of which are singletons. V was trimmed by 4 bases and J by 3 bases, leaving 7 bases between them. The CDR3 is made up of 12 amino acids. The material sequenced was peripheral blood, taken 28 days after the second AZD1222 dose. The chain carries TRBV12-3 or TRBV12-4 and TRBJ2-7; the D gene is possibly TRBD1 (5 bases). The sequence was collected from an adult who received the AZD1222 COVID-19 vaccine. The CDR3 protein is CASSSGNYEQYF. For the CDR3, the DNA is TGTGCCAGCAGTTCAGGGAACTACGAGCAGTACTTC.